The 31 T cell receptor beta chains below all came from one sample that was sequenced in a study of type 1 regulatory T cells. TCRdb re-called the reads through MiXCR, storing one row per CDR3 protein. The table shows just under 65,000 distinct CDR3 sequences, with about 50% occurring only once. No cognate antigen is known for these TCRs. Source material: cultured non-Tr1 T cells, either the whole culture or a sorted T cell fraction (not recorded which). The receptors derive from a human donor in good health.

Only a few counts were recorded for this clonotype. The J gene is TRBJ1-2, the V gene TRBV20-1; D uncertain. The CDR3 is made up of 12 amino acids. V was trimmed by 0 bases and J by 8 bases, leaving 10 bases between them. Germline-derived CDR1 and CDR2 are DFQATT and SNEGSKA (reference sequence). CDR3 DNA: TGCAGTGCTAGAGAACAAGGGAAGGGCTACACCTTC. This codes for CSAREQGKGYTF.

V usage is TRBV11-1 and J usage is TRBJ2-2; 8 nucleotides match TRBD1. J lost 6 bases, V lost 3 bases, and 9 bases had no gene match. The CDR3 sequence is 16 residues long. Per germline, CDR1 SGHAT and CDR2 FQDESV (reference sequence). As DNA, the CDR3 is TGTGCCAGCAGCTTCGGGCAGGGGGCAAGAGCCGGGGAGCTGTTTTTT. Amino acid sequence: CASSFGQGARAGELFF.

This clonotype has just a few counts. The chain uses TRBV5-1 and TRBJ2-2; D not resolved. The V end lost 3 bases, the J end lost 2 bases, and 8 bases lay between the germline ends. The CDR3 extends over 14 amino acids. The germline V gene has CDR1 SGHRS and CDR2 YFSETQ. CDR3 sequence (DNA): TGCGCCAGCAGCTGGGGTCTTAACACCGGGGAGCTGTTTTTT. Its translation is CASSWGLNTGELFF.

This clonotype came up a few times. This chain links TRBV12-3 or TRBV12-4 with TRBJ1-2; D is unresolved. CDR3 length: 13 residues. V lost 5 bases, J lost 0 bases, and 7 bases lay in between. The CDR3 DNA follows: TGTGCCAGCAGTACGCCCTCTAACTATGGCTACACCTTC. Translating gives CASSTPSNYGYTF.

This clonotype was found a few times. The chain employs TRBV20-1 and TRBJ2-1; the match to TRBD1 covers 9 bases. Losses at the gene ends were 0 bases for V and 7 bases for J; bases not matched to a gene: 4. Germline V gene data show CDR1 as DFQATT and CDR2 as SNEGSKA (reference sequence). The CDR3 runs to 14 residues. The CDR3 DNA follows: TGCAGTGCTAGAGACGGGACAGGGAGAAATGAGCAGTTCTTC. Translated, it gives CSARDGTGRNEQFF.

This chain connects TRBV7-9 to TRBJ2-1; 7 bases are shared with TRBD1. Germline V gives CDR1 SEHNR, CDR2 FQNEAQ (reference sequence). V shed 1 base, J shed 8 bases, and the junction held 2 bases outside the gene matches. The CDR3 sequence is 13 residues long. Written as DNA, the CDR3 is TGTGCCAGCAGCTTAGTAGGGGGCCATGAGCAGTTCTTC. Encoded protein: CASSLVGGHEQFF.

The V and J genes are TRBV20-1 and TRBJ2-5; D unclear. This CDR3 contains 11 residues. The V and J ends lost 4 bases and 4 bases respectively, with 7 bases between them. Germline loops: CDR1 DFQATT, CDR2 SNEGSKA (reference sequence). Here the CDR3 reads CSAIFVETQYF. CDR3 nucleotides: TGCAGTGCTATTTTTGTAGAGACCCAGTACTTC.

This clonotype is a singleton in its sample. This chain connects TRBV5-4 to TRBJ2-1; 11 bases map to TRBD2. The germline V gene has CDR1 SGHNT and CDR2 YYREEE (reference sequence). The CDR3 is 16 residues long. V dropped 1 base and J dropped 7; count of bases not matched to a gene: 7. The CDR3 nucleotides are TGTGCCAGCAGCTTGATGACTAGCGGGATAGGAAATGAGCAGTTCTTC. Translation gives CASSLMTSGIGNEQFF.

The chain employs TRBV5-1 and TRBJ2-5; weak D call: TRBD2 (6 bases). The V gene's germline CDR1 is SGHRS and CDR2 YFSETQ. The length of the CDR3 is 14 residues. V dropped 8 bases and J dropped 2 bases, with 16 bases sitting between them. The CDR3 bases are TGCGCCAGTTCTCCCGGGGGAGCGCAAGAGACCCAGTACTTC. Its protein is CASSPGGAQETQYF.

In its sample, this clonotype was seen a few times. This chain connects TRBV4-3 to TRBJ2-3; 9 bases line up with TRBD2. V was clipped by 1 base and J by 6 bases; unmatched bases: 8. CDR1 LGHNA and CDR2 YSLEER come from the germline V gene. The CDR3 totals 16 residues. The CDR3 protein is CASSQVRGLAPDTQYF. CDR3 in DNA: TGCGCCAGCAGCCAAGTTAGGGGACTAGCCCCTGATACGCAGTATTTT.

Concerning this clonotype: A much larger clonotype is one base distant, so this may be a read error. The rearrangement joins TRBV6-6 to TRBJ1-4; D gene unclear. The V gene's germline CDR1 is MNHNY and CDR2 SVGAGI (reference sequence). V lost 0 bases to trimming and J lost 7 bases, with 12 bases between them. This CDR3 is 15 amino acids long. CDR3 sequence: CASSYSKREGEKLFF. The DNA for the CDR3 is TGTGCCAGCAGTTACTCGAAAAGGGAAGGTGAAAAACTGTTTTTT.

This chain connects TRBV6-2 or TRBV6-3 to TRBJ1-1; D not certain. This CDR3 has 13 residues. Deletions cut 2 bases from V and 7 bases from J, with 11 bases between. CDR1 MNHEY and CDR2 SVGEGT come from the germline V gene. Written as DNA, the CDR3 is TGTGCCAGCAGTTACCCCGATTCGGGTGAAGCTTTCTTT. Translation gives CASSYPDSGEAFF.

CDR3 residues: CAGFRGGPSYGYTF. CDR3 DNA sequence: TGTGCCGGATTTCGGGGGGGGCCCTCGTATGGCTACACCTTC. V usage is TRBV6-1 and J usage is TRBJ1-2, with D possibly TRBD1 on 6 matching bases. Trimming took off 11 bases at V and 5 bases at J, with 21 bases between the two ends. Germline V gives CDR1 MNHNS, CDR2 SASEGT. This CDR3 has 14 residues.

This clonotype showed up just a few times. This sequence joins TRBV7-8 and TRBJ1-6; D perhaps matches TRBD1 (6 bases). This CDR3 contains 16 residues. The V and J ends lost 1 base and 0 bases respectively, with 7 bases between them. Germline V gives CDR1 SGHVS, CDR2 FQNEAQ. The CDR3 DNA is TGTGCCAGCAGCTTAGAGGGGGGCTCCTATAATTCACCCCTCCACTTT. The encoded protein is CASSLEGGSYNSPLHF.

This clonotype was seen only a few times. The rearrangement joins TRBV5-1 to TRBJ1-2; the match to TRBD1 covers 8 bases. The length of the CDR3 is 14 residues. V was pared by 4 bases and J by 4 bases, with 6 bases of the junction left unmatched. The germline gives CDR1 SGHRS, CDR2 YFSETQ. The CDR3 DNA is TGCGCCAGCAGCCCTGGACAGGGAATCTATGGCTACACCTTC. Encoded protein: CASSPGQGIYGYTF. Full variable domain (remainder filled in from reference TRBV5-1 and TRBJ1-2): KAGVTQTPRYLIKTRGQQVTLSCSPISGHRSVSWYQQTPGQGLQFLFEYFSETQRNKGNFPGRFSGRQFSNSRSEMNVSTLELGDSALYLCASSPGQGIYGYTFGSGTRLTVV.

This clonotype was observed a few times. In DNA, the CDR3 is TGTGCCAGCGGGGGTTCGGGCACTGAAGCTTTCTTT. It codes for CASGGSGTEAFF. V and J are TRBV2 and TRBJ1-1, with D perhaps TRBD1 (5 bases). CDR1 and CDR2 (germline): SNHLY, FYNNEI. This CDR3 region has 12 residues. V was pared by 8 bases and J by 4 bases, with 11 bases between.

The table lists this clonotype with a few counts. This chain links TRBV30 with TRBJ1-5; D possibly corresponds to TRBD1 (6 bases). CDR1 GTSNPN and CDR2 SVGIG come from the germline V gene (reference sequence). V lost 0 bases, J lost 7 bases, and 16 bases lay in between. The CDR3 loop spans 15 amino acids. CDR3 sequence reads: CAWSVQEQGGQPQHF. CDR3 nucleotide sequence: TGTGCCTGGAGTGTACAAGAACAGGGTGGACAGCCCCAGCATTTT.

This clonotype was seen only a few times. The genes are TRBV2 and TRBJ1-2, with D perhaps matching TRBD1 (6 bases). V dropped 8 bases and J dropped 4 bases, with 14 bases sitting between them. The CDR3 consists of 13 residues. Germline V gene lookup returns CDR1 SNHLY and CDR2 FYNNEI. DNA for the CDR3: TGTGCCAGCCGGGAGGAGACAGGCTATGGCTACACCTTC. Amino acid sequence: CASREETGYGYTF. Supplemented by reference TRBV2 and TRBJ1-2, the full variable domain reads EPEVTQTPSHQVTQMGQEVILRCVPISNHLYFYWYRQILGQKVEFLVSFYNNEISEKSEIFDDQFSVERPDGSNFTLKIRSTKLEDSAMYFCASREETGYGYTFGSGTRLTVV.

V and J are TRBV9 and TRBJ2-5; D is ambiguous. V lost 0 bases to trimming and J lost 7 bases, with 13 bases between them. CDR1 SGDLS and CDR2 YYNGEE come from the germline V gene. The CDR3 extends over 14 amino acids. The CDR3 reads CASSVDSDLVTQYF. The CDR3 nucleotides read TGTGCCAGCAGCGTAGACTCAGACCTAGTGACCCAGTACTTC. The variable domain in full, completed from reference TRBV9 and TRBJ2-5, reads DSGVTQTPKHLITATGQRVTLRCSPRSGDLSVYWYQQSLDQGLQFLIQYYNGEERAKGNILERFSAQQFPDLHSELNLSSLELGDSALYFCASSVDSDLVTQYFGPGTRLLVL.

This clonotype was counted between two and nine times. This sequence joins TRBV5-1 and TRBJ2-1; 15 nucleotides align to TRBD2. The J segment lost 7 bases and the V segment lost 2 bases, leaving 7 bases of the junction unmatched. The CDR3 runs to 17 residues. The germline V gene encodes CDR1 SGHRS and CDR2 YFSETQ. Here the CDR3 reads CASSFRTSGGAMNEQFF. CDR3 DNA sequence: TGCGCCAGCAGCTTCCGGACTAGCGGGGGGGCAATGAATGAGCAGTTCTTC.

CDR3 loop: CSARKTSGLSYEQYF. The CDR3 region has the DNA TGCAGTGCTAGAAAGACTAGCGGACTCTCCTACGAGCAGTACTTC. The rearrangement links TRBV20-1 to TRBJ2-7; 9 nucleotides agree with TRBD2. Germline V lookup: CDR1 DFQATT, CDR2 SNEGSKA (reference sequence). V was clipped by 2 bases and J by 0 bases; unmatched bases: 5. The CDR3 totals 15 residues.

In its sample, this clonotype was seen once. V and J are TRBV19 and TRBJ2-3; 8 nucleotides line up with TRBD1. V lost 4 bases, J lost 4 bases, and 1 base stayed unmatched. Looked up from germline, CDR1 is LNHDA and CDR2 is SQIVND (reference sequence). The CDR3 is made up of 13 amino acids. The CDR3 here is CASSTQGADTQYF. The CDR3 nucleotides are TGTGCCAGTAGTACACAGGGGGCAGATACGCAGTATTTT.

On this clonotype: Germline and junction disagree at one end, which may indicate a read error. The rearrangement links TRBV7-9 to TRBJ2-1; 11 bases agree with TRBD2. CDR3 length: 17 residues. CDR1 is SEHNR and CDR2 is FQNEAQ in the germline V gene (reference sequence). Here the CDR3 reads CTSSQVSGTSGQPEQFF. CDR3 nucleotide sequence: TGTACCAGCAGCCAAGTTTCCGGGACTAGCGGTCAGCCTGAGCAGTTCTTC. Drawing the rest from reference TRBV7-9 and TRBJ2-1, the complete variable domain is DTGVSQNPRHKITKRGQNVTFRCDPISEHNRLYWYRQTLGQGPEFLTYFQNEAQLEKSRLLSDRFSAERPKGSFSTLEIQRTEQGDSAMYLCTSSQVSGTSGQPEQFFGPGTRLTVL.

CDR3 in DNA: TGTGCCAGCAGTTTATCTAGCGGGGGGCCCAGCTCCTACAATGAGCAGTTCTTC. Amino acids: CASSLSSGGPSSYNEQFF. The chain recombines TRBV28 with TRBJ2-1; 11 bases are a match to TRBD2. This CDR3 contains 18 residues. Per germline, CDR1 MDHEN and CDR2 SYDVKM. The trim removed 1 base at V and 0 bases at J, leaving 5 bases unmatched. The full variable domain, completed using reference TRBV28 and TRBJ2-1, is DVKVTQSSRYLVKRTGEKVFLECVQDMDHENMFWYRQDPGLGLRLIYFSYDVKMKEKGDIPEGYSVSREKKERFSLILESASTNQTSMYLCASSLSSGGPSSYNEQFFGPGTRLTVL.

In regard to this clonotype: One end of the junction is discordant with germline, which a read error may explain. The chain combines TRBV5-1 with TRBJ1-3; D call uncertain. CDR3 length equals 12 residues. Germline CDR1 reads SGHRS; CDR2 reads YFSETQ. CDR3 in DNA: TGCGCCTCTCGCGGATCTGGAAACACCATGTATTTT. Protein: CASRGSGNTMYF. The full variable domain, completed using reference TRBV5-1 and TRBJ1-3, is KAGVTQTPRYLIKTRGQQVTLSCSPISGHRSVSWYQQTPGQGLQFLFEYFSETQRNKGNFPGRFSGRQFSNSRSEMNVSTLELGDSALYLCASRGSGNTMYFGEGSWLTVV.

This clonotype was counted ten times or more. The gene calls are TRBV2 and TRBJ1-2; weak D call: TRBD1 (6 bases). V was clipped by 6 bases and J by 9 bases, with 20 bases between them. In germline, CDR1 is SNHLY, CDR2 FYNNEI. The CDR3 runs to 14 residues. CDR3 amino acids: CASRANQGTMSYTF. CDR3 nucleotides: TGTGCCAGCAGGGCCAACCAGGGGACGATGAGCTACACCTTC.

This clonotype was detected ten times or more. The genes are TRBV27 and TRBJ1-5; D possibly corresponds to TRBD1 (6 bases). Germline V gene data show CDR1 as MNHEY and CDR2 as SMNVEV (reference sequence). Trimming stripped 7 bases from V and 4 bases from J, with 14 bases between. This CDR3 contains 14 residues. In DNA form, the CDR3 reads TGTGCCAGCACCTCCAGGGGCAAAAATCAGCCCCAGCATTTT. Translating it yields CASTSRGKNQPQHF.

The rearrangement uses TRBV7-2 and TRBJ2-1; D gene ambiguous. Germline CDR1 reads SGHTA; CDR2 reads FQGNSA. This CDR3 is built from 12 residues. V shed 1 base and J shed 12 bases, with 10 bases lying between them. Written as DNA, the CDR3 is TGTGCCAGCAGCTTAGTCGGTAGTGGGCAGTTCTTC. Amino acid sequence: CASSLVGSGQFF.

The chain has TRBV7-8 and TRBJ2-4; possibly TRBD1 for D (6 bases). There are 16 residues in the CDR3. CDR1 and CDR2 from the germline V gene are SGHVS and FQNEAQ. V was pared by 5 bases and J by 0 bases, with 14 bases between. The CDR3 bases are TGTGCCAGCAGCCCACAGGGCATTACAGCCAAAAACATTCAGTACTTC. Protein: CASSPQGITAKNIQYF.

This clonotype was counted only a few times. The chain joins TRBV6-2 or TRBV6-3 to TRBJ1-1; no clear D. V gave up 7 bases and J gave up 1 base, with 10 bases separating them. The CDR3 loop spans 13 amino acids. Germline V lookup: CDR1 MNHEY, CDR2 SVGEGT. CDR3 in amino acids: CASTNRQNTEAFF. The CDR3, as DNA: TGTGCCAGCACCAATAGACAGAACACTGAAGCTTTCTTT.

The CDR3 loop reads CASSLAGRDGTEAFF. In nucleotides, the CDR3 is TGTGCCAGCAGCTTGGCAGGCAGGGATGGCACTGAAGCTTTCTTT. J is TRBJ1-1 and V is TRBV5-4, with D possibly TRBD1 on 5 matching bases. Looked up from germline, CDR1 is SGHNT and CDR2 is YYREEE (reference sequence). The CDR3 sequence is 15 residues long. Trimming took off 0 bases at V and 4 bases at J, with 13 bases between the two ends.